The 8 T cell receptor beta chains below all came from one sample that was sequenced in a study of vaccination effects on CD4 cells after COVID-19. These TCRs' antigens remain unknown. Assay: immunoSEQ multiplex PCR; the TCRdb copy retains only in-frame clones and omits some. The table includes 45,000 to 60,000 clones, over 60% detected once. Cells that had been cultured for approximately ten days were the source of isolated CD4+ T cells. Sequences were derived from CD4+ T cells from PBMCs cultured without peptide, sampled before COVID-19 vaccination. The receptors were sampled from a human donor who received a COVID-19 vaccine.

This clone was found a few times. The rearrangement joins TRBV21-1 to TRBJ2-7; the table's D call, TRBD1, was not checked against the DNA. TRBV21-1 is described as a pseudogene. The CDR3 sequence is 21 residues long. CDR3 bases: TGTGCCAGCAGCAAAGTTTGCCTATTCGGCAGGGGGGACTTCCTAGTTCAGGAGCAGTACGTC. This translates into CASSKVCLFGRGDFLVQEQYV.

This clone was counted only a few times. The chain is built from TRBV5-1 and TRBJ2-5; 9 bases agree with TRBD1. Germline V lookup: CDR1 SGHRS, CDR2 YFSETQ. The CDR3 is 14 residues long. Trimming removed 6 bases from V and 5 bases from J; junction bases left unmatched: 8. The CDR3 nucleotides read TGCGCCAGCACAATTACAGGGGGCCGGGAGACCCAGTACTTC. This codes for CASTITGGRETQYF.

The chain has TRBV30 and TRBJ2-2, with 8 bases matching TRBD1. Germline CDR1 and CDR2: GTSNPN and SVGIG (reference sequence). The CDR3 is 14 amino acids. V trimming: 0 bases; J trimming: 7 bases; junction bases outside the gene matches: 4. The CDR3 DNA is TGTGCCTGGAGTGTGGCAGGGGGCCACGGGGAGCTGTTTTTT. This sequence encodes CAWSVAGGHGELFF.

As DNA, the CDR3 is TGCGCCAGCAGCCTTCAGGGGGATGCAGATACGCAGTATTTT. It codes for CASSLQGDADTQYF. J is TRBJ2-3 and V is TRBV4-3; 7 bases match TRBD1. Germline loops: CDR1 LGHNA, CDR2 YSLEER. The CDR3 is 14 amino acids. V lost 4 bases and J lost 4; bases outside the gene matches: 5.

This clone appeared a few times. The chain is built from TRBV6-5 and TRBJ1-2, with TRBD1 identical over 8 bases. The ends lost 2 bases at V and 7 bases at J; junction bases unmatched: 6. In germline, CDR1 is MNHEY, CDR2 SVGAGI. This CDR3 comprises 14 residues. The CDR3: CASSYEGTGRGYTF. The DNA for the CDR3 is TGTGCCAGCAGTTACGAAGGGACAGGCCGTGGCTACACCTTC.

This chain joins TRBV6-2 or TRBV6-3 and TRBJ1-1, with D unclear. V lost 6 bases and J lost 10, with 15 bases in between. Germline CDR1 MNHEY, CDR2 SVGEGT. The CDR3 consists of 12 residues. The CDR3 DNA is TGTGCCAGCAGCCCCGGACCTCCCGCAGCTTTCTTT. The encoded protein is CASSPGPPAAFF.

The V call is TRBV4-1, the J call TRBJ2-3; D call uncertain. The germline gives CDR1 MGHRA, CDR2 YSYEKL. The ends were cut back, 7 bases at V and 3 bases at J, with 14 bases in the middle. There are 14 residues in the CDR3. The CDR3 nucleotides read TGCGCCAGCACCCTTGGGGTCGATACAGATACGCAGTATTTT. Translated: CASTLGVDTDTQYF.

This clone turned up a few times. The chain uses TRBV4-1 and TRBJ1-3, with D uncertain. Per the germline V gene, CDR1 is MGHRA and CDR2 is YSYEKL. The CDR3 totals 12 residues. Trimming cost V 0 bases and J 6 bases, with 3 bases left between them. The CDR3 region has the DNA TGCGCCAGCAGCCAAGATGAAAACACCATATATTTT. Its protein product is CASSQDENTIYF.